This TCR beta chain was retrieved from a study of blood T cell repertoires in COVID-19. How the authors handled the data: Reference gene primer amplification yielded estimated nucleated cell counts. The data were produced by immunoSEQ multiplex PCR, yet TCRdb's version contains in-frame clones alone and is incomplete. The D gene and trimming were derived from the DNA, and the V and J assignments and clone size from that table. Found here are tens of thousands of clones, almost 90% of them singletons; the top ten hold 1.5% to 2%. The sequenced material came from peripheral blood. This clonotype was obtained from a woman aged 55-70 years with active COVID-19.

CDR3 sequence: CASSRWDTSYEQYF. For the CDR3, the DNA is TGCGCCAGCAGCCGGTGGGATACTAGCTACGAGCAGTACTTC. The V and J genes are TRBV5-1 and TRBJ2-7; TRBD2 is a possible D gene (5 bases). The CDR3 spans 14 residues. Germline V CDR1 and CDR2: SGHRS, YFSETQ. With 4 bases removed from V and 3 bases from J, the gap between germline ends came to 14 bases.